This entry lists 30 T cell receptor beta chains sequenced from one sample in a study of lymphopenia after photon versus proton radiotherapy. The data were produced by immunoSEQ multiplex PCR, yet TCRdb's version contains in-frame clones alone and is incomplete. The sample has tens of thousands of clones; approximately 87% are singletons. Sequenced here: peripheral blood, sampled from a patient treated with proton-based radiotherapy. These receptors were obtained from a man older than 75 with esophageal cancer.

The sample holds one count of this clone. This chain uses TRBV6-6 with TRBJ2-7; D possibly matches TRBD1 or TRBD2 (5 bases each). This CDR3 contains 13 residues. Germline V lookup: CDR1 MNHNY, CDR2 SVGAGI (reference sequence). V lost 2 bases and J 7 bases, leaving 12 bases between the germline ends. The CDR3 DNA reads TGTGCCAGCAGTTACGTGGGGGTGGGAGAGCAGTACTTC. Translation: CASSYVGVGEQYF.

This clone came up a few times. CDR3 protein: CSTNPGGTEAFF. For the CDR3, the DNA is TGCAGCACCAACCCAGGGGGAACTGAAGCTTTCTTT. V and J are TRBV29-1 and TRBJ1-1; TRBD1 matches at 7 bases. The germline CDR1 and CDR2 sequences are SQVTM and ANQGSEA. V was clipped by 8 bases and J by 5 bases; unmatched bases: 8. The CDR3 is 12 residues long.

V is TRBV11-2 and J is TRBJ2-1, with TRBD1 as a possible D gene (5 bases). Per the germline V gene, CDR1 is SGHAT and CDR2 is FQNNGV. V was trimmed by 2 bases and J by 9 bases, leaving 14 bases between them. There are 14 residues in the CDR3. The CDR3 loop reads CASSLQALGLEQFF. CDR3 bases: TGTGCCAGCAGCTTACAGGCCTTGGGGCTTGAGCAGTTCTTC.

The rearrangement links TRBV4-3 to TRBJ2-1; TRBD2 matches 9 bases. CDR3 size: 15 residues. V lost 2 bases to trimming and J lost 4 bases; unmatched junction nucleotides: 3. Germline V gene lookup returns CDR1 LGHNA and CDR2 YSLEER. CDR3 sequence: CASSQLAGDYNEQFF. The CDR3 nucleotides read TGCGCCAGCAGCCAATTAGCGGGGGATTACAATGAGCAGTTCTTC.

This chain connects TRBV27 to TRBJ1-5; unclear D gene. The length of the CDR3 is 13 residues. The V end lost 6 bases, the J end lost 4 bases, and 10 bases lay between the germline ends. Germline V gene data show CDR1 as MNHEY and CDR2 as SMNVEV (reference sequence). The CDR3 loop reads CASRTRINQPQHF. The CDR3 DNA is TGTGCCAGCAGAACCAGAATTAATCAGCCCCAGCATTTT.

The gene calls are TRBV18 and TRBJ2-7; possible D gene TRBD1, 6 bases. Germline V gives CDR1 KGHSH, CDR2 LQKENI. Trimming pared 3 bases from V and 3 bases from J, leaving 12 bases between. The CDR3 length is 14 residues. The CDR3 coding sequence is TGTGCCAGCTCACCTCAGAGGACAGACTACGAGCAGTACTTC. Amino acid sequence: CASSPQRTDYEQYF. Combining the CDR3 with reference TRBV18 and TRBJ2-7 gives the whole variable domain NAGVMQNPRHLVRRRGQEARLRCSPMKGHSHVYWYRQLPEEGLKFMVYLQKENIIDESGMPKERFSAEFPKEGPSILRIQQVVRGDSAAYFCASSPQRTDYEQYFGPGTRLTVT.

The CDR3 nucleotides read TGTGCCAGCAGCTTGGAAAGAGACTACGAGCAGTACTTC. Amino acid sequence: CASSLERDYEQYF. The chain employs TRBV7-2 and TRBJ2-7; D not resolved. Looked up from germline, CDR1 is SGHTA and CDR2 is FQGNSA. V was cut by 3 bases and J by 3 bases, with 9 bases left in between. The CDR3 covers 13 residues.

The rearrangement uses TRBV30 and TRBJ2-3; 9 bases match TRBD1. V trimming: 0 bases; J trimming: 3 bases; junction bases outside the gene matches: 1. This CDR3 contains 14 residues. Germline V gene data show CDR1 as GTSNPN and CDR2 as SVGIG (reference sequence). The CDR3 protein is CAWSVGQGTDTQYF. CDR3 DNA sequence: TGTGCCTGGAGTGTCGGACAGGGGACAGATACGCAGTATTTT.

This clone was seen just once. The gene calls are TRBV27 and TRBJ2-1, with 8 nucleotides matching TRBD2. From germline, CDR1 is MNHEY and CDR2 SMNVEV (reference sequence). The V segment lost 5 bases and the J segment 8 bases; nucleotides outside the gene matches: 14. CDR3 length equals 16 residues. This CDR3 reads CASSPWGLSGSDEQFF. For the CDR3, the DNA is TGTGCCAGCAGTCCTTGGGGACTAAGCGGGAGCGATGAGCAGTTCTTC.

V and J are TRBV4-2 and TRBJ1-5; D unresolved. With 1 base removed from V and 3 bases from J, the gap between germline ends came to 16 bases. There are 17 residues in the CDR3. Germline CDR1 LGHNA, CDR2 YNFKEQ. The chain's CDR3 is CASSQVYPPLDNQPQHF. The CDR3 DNA sequence: TGTGCCAGCAGCCAAGTGTACCCCCCCTTGGACAATCAGCCCCAGCATTTT.

The chain joins TRBV11-1 to TRBJ2-1; TRBD1 might be the D (7 bases). The CDR3 covers 14 residues. V dropped 0 bases and J dropped 7 bases, with 10 bases sitting between them. Germline loops: CDR1 SGHAT, CDR2 FQDESV (reference sequence). The CDR3 is CASSLAPGGNEQFF. The DNA of the CDR3 is TGTGCCAGCAGCTTAGCGCCAGGGGGGAATGAGCAGTTCTTC.

J is TRBJ2-5 and V is TRBV30; 8 bases map to TRBD2. This CDR3 comprises 15 residues. CDR1 GTSNPN and CDR2 SVGIG come from the germline V gene (reference sequence). Germline trimming cut 3 bases from V and 5 bases from J; bases unmatched to any gene: 11. The CDR3: CAWSEAAGVVETQYF. CDR3 coding DNA: TGTGCCTGGAGCGAGGCAGCGGGGGTTGTGGAGACCCAGTACTTC.

V gene TRBV6-4 combines with J gene TRBJ1-2, with 8 bases identical to TRBD1. The CDR3 runs 14 residues. The germline gives CDR1 MRHNA, CDR2 SNTAGT. With V trimmed by 5 bases and J by 0 bases, 2 bases remained unmatched. The CDR3 sequence: CASSTQGANYGYTF. As DNA, the CDR3 is TGTGCCAGCAGTACACAGGGGGCTAACTATGGCTACACCTTC.

In its sample, this clone was seen a few times. The CDR3 here is CASSYSNRPYGNTIYF. As DNA, the CDR3 is TGTGCCAGCAGTTACTCTAACCGCCCCTATGGAAACACCATATATTTT. This rearrangement joins TRBV6-5 to TRBJ1-3, with D unclear. The CDR3 consists of 16 residues. The V end lost 0 bases, the J end lost 3 bases, and 12 bases lay between the germline ends. Germline lookup yields CDR1 MNHEY and CDR2 SVGAGI.

The chain carries TRBV5-6 and TRBJ2-5; D might be TRBD1 or TRBD2, each matching 5 bases. The germline V gene encodes CDR1 SGHDT and CDR2 YYEEEE. The CDR3 has 14 amino acids. V lost 1 base, J lost 1 base, and 8 bases lay in between. CDR3 in DNA: TGTGCCAGCAGCTTGCGGGACGGCCAAGAGACCCAGTACTTC. Translation gives CASSLRDGQETQYF. The variable domain in full, completed from reference TRBV5-6 and TRBJ2-5, reads DAGVTQSPTHLIKTRGQQVTLRCSPKSGHDTVSWYQQALGQGPQFIFQYYEEEERQRGNFPDRFSGHQFPNYSSELNVNALLLGDSALYLCASSLRDGQETQYFGPGTRLLVL.

The chain recombines TRBV28 with TRBJ1-2; the match to TRBD1 covers 8 bases. The V and J ends lost 4 bases and 8 bases, in that order; junction bases with no gene match: 6. The germline V gene has CDR1 MDHEN and CDR2 SYDVKM. The CDR3 spans 13 residues. CDR3 loop: CASSSGQGGGYTF. CDR3 bases: TGTGCCAGCAGTTCCGGACAGGGAGGAGGCTACACCTTC.

This clone was detected a few times. The chain is built from TRBV19 and TRBJ2-1; D is uncertain. Germline V gives CDR1 LNHDA, CDR2 SQIVND (reference sequence). The CDR3 spans 16 residues. Deletions cut 7 bases from V and 0 bases from J, with 16 bases between. CDR3 in amino acids: CASKVQVKGSYNEQFF. CDR3 coding DNA: TGTGCCAGTAAGGTCCAAGTAAAGGGCTCCTACAATGAGCAGTTCTTC.

The rearrangement uses TRBV25-1 and TRBJ2-6; D not certain. The germline V and J ends were trimmed by 3 bases and 0 bases, with 6 bases remaining between them. The germline CDR1 and CDR2 sequences are MGHDK and SYGVNS. The CDR3 length is 15 residues. The CDR3 loop is CASSDGDSGANVLTF. DNA of the CDR3: TGTGCCAGCAGTGATGGTGACTCTGGGGCCAACGTCCTGACTTTC.

The chain has TRBV2 and TRBJ2-1; 9 bases match TRBD2. J was trimmed by 5 bases and V by 6 bases; bases with no gene match: 5. The CDR3 is made up of 14 amino acids. Germline lookup yields CDR1 SNHLY and CDR2 FYNNEI. In nucleotides, the CDR3 is TGTGCCAGCAGGGATGGGACTAGCAACAATGAGCAGTTCTTC. Translated: CASRDGTSNNEQFF.

This clone was recorded once. The CDR3 sequence: CASSLPSARLDNEQFF. The CDR3 DNA reads as TGTGCCAGTAGTTTGCCTAGCGCGCGCTTAGACAATGAGCAGTTCTTC. V is TRBV19 and J is TRBJ2-1; possible D gene TRBD2, 6 bases. V was pared by 5 bases and J by 5 bases, with 19 bases between. The CDR3 is made up of 16 amino acids. Germline CDR1 and CDR2: LNHDA and SQIVND (reference sequence). Complete variable domain (other parts from reference TRBV19 and TRBJ2-1): DGGITQSPKYLFRKEGQNVTLSCEQNLNHDAMYWYRQDPGQGLRLIYYSQIVNDFQKGDIAEGYSVSREKKESFPLTVTSAQKNPTAFYLCASSLPSARLDNEQFFGPGTRLTVL.

J is TRBJ2-2 and V is TRBV6-1; a weak D match, TRBD1 (5 bases). The CDR3 extends over 14 amino acids. The germline V and J ends were trimmed by 6 bases and 5 bases, with 13 bases remaining between them. The germline V gene has CDR1 MNHNS and CDR2 SASEGT. The CDR3 DNA reads as TGTGCCAGCAGAACAGGAGATCCAACCGGGGAGCTGTTTTTT. Translated, it gives CASRTGDPTGELFF.

This chain uses TRBV5-8 with TRBJ1-1; no clear D gene. CDR3 length: 13 amino acids. The V end was cut by 0 bases, the J end by 11 bases, with 14 bases between. Germline V lookup: CDR1 SGHTS, CDR2 YDEGEE. This CDR3 is CASSLVSVRSAFF. CDR3 DNA sequence: TGTGCCAGCAGCTTGGTGTCCGTCAGGAGCGCTTTCTTT.

J is TRBJ1-2 and V is TRBV5-6, with a tentative D call TRBD1 (6 bases). The CDR3 consists of 12 residues. CDR1 and CDR2 from the germline V gene are SGHDT and YYEEEE. Trimming took off 0 bases at V and 12 bases at J, with 12 bases between the two ends. Here the CDR3 DNA reads TGTGCCAGCAGCTTGGTCCGGGGGCGGAACACCTTC. Translated, it gives CASSLVRGRNTF.

The rearrangement uses TRBV2 and TRBJ1-2; D is unclear. CDR1 and CDR2 (germline): SNHLY, FYNNEI. Trimming took off 5 bases at V and 0 bases at J, with 13 bases between the two ends. The CDR3 sequence is 15 residues long. The CDR3, as DNA: TGTGCCAGCAGTCGCTGGGGAGGCCCTAACTATGGCTACACCTTC. It encodes CASSRWGGPNYGYTF.

This chain joins TRBV11-2 and TRBJ2-1, with D possibly matching TRBD1 (6 bases). CDR1 is SGHAT, CDR2 FQNNGV, per germline. The CDR3 extends over 14 amino acids. V gave up 1 base and J gave up 9 bases, with 13 bases separating them. The CDR3 DNA sequence: TGTGCCAGCAGCTTAGCCAGGGGTGGAGGTGAGCAGTTCTTC. It specifies CASSLARGGGEQFF.

The V and J genes are TRBV4-1 and TRBJ1-3; 8 bases are a match to TRBD1. Germline CDR1 and CDR2: MGHRA and YSYEKL. The CDR3 consists of 19 residues. V lost 0 bases, J lost 0 bases, and 10 bases stayed unmatched. CDR3 sequence reads: CASSQDSVDRVTSGNTIYF. DNA for the CDR3: TGCGCCAGCAGCCAAGATTCGGTGGACAGGGTGACCTCTGGAAACACCATATATTTT.

On this clone: Mismatch with germline at one junction end may stem from a read error. The V gene is TRBV19, the J gene TRBJ1-5; D call uncertain. The CDR3 totals 11 residues. Germline CDR1 and CDR2: LNHDA and SQIVND (reference sequence). CDR3 nucleotide sequence: TGTGCCAGTAGTATTGGGCGGACTCCAAAATTT. This translates into CASSIGRTPKF.

This chain joins TRBV11-2 and TRBJ1-2; TRBD1 might be the D (6 bases). Germline CDR1 reads SGHAT; CDR2 reads FQNNGV. Trimming removed 1 base at V and 5 bases at J, with 14 bases between. The CDR3 extends over 15 amino acids. In DNA, the CDR3 is TGTGCCAGCAGCTTAGTTCAGACAGGTGTATATGGCTACACCTTC. It is translated as CASSLVQTGVYGYTF. The full variable domain, in which reference TRBV11-2 and TRBJ1-2 provide the parts outside the CDR3, is EAGVAQSPRYKIIEKRQSVAFWCNPISGHATLYWYQQILGQGPKLLIQFQNNGVVDDSQLPKDRFSAERLKGVDSTLKIQPAKLEDSAVYLCASSLVQTGVYGYTFGSGTRLTVV.

This chain links TRBV19 with TRBJ2-7, with 7 bases aligning to TRBD1. Germline assignment: CDR1 LNHDA and CDR2 SQIVND (reference sequence). The CDR3 runs 14 residues. Unmatched junction bases numbered 9, after V lost 6 bases and J lost 4 bases. The CDR3 spells CASRPPGQTYEQYF. In nucleotides, the CDR3 is TGTGCCAGTAGACCACCGGGACAGACTTACGAGCAGTACTTC.

This rearrangement joins TRBV7-9 to TRBJ2-3; D call uncertain. Germline assignment: CDR1 SEHNR and CDR2 FQNEAQ (reference sequence). The length of the CDR3 is 15 residues. V was shortened by 2 bases and J by 0 bases, with 9 bases between the two germline ends. The CDR3 loop reads CASSLWRRSTDTQYF. The CDR3 DNA is TGTGCCAGCAGCTTATGGCGGCGGAGCACAGATACGCAGTATTTT.